A single T cell receptor beta chain is shown here with its context. The repertoire was sequenced with immunoSEQ multiplex PCR; TCRdb's copy has only in-frame clones and lacks some. The sample has roughly 240,000 clones; approximately 87% are singletons. The sample originates from a study of blood T cell repertoires in COVID-19. CDR1 SGHNT and CDR2 YENEEA come from the germline V gene. With 6 bases clipped from V and 2 bases from J, the junction kept 7 bases outside the gene matches. The CDR3 covers 15 residues. The gene calls are TRBV11-3 and TRBJ2-5, with 9 bases aligning to TRBD1. Sequences were obtained from peripheral blood. This receptor was identified in a man aged 60-69 years who had recovered from COVID-19. CDR3 loop: CASSPGQGLQETQYF. The DNA of the CDR3 is TGTGCCAGCAGTCCGGGACAGGGTTTACAAGAGACCCAGTACTTC.